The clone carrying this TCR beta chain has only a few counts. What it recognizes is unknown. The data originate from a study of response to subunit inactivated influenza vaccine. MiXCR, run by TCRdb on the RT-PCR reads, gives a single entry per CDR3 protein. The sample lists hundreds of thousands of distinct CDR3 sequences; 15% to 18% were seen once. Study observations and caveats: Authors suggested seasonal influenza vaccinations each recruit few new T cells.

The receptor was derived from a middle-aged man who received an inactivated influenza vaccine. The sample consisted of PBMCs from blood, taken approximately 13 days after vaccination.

CDR3 in amino acids: CASSSRGRAYEQYF. CDR3 in DNA: TGTGCCAGCAGCTCCCGAGGGAGGGCTTACGAGCAGTACTTC. The chain combines TRBV11-2 with TRBJ2-7; TRBD2 agrees at 7 bases. This CDR3 has 14 residues. Germline V lookup: CDR1 SGHAT, CDR2 FQNNGV. The junction had 7 bases not matched to a gene; V was cut back by 4 bases and J by 4 bases.